A single sample is the source of the 11 T cell receptor beta chains below, sequenced in a study of early T cells in non-severe SARS-CoV-2 infection (dated by TCRdb to the early 2020s). Receptor amplification or capture employed 5' RACE. Sequencer: NextSeq 500. Using fastp at Q25 and MiXCR, TCRdb reprocessed the public reads and kept productive beta chains. Rows with one shared CDR3 protein collapse into an entry with the most common genes and DNA. For this sample the table gives more than 55,000 distinct CDR3 sequences, of which 5.5% to 7% were detected only once. Clones ranked in the top ten supply 3% to 3.5% of the sample. The sequencing used whole blood, collected at baseline. Receptors originate from an adult who was a healthcare worker with PCR-confirmed SARS-CoV-2 infection or an uninfected control (not recorded which).

This clonotype appeared many times. CDR3 region: CAISEGTGSYEQYF. The CDR3, as DNA: TGTGCCATCAGTGAAGGGACAGGAAGTTATGAGCAGTACTTC. J is TRBJ2-7 and V is TRBV10-3, with TRBD1 matching 8 bases. Unmatched junction bases numbered 8, after V lost 3 bases and J lost 7 bases. Germline V CDR1 and CDR2: ENHRY, SYGVKD. The CDR3 runs 14 residues.

There are many counts of this clonotype. V gene TRBV11-1 combines with J gene TRBJ2-5; tentative D call: TRBD2 (6 bases). Trimming took off 5 bases at V and 3 bases at J, with 13 bases between the two ends. In germline, CDR1 is SGHAT, CDR2 FQDESV (reference sequence). The CDR3 has 14 residues. CDR3 amino acids: CASSPDYTEETQYF. In DNA form, the CDR3 reads TGTGCCAGCAGCCCGGACTACACCGAAGAGACCCAGTACTTC.

At least ten counts were recorded for this clonotype. J is TRBJ2-5 and V is TRBV28; D is possibly TRBD1 (6 bases). This CDR3 spans 15 amino acids. Germline values: CDR1 MDHEN, CDR2 SYDVKM. V was trimmed by 5 bases and J by 5 bases, leaving 18 bases between them. The CDR3 protein is CASSPPLGAGETQYF. For the CDR3, the DNA is TGTGCCAGCAGTCCCCCCTTGGGGGCCGGGGAGACCCAGTACTTC.

This chain joins TRBV20-1 and TRBJ2-1; 10 bases map to TRBD2. Trimming cost V 1 base and J 1 base; bases outside gene matches: 1. This CDR3 is 15 amino acids long. Germline CDR1 is DFQATT and CDR2 is SNEGSKA (reference sequence). The CDR3 region has the DNA TGCAGTGCTAGAGCTAGCGGGGGTTCCTACAATGAGCAGTTCTTC. Translation: CSARASGGSYNEQFF.

The chain uses TRBV19 and TRBJ1-5; 7 bases are shared with TRBD1. Germline V gene lookup returns CDR1 LNHDA and CDR2 SQIVND (reference sequence). CDR3 length: 15 residues. The V segment lost 6 bases and the J segment 0 bases; nucleotides outside the gene matches: 5. CDR3 region: CASSDRAHSNQPQHF. CDR3 coding DNA: TGTGCCAGTAGCGACAGGGCCCATAGCAATCAGCCCCAGCATTTT.

This clonotype was observed many times. This rearrangement joins TRBV7-2 to TRBJ2-7; TRBD2 matches at 7 bases. V dropped 4 bases and J dropped 2; count of bases not matched to a gene: 8. This CDR3 has 15 residues. CDR1 and CDR2 from the germline V gene are SGHTA and FQGNSA. For the CDR3, the DNA is TGTGCCAGCAGCTCGGTAACGGGAGGACCCTACGAGCAGTACTTC. Encoded protein: CASSSVTGGPYEQYF.

This clonotype was seen at least ten times. This chain joins TRBV7-3 and TRBJ2-3; the match to TRBD2 covers 12 bases. Germline lookup yields CDR1 SGHTA and CDR2 FQGTGA. The CDR3 extends over 16 amino acids. J gave up 6 bases and V 0 bases, and 4 bases lay outside the gene matches. This chain's CDR3 is CASSLTPLAGGDTQYF. CDR3 DNA sequence: TGTGCCAGCAGCTTAACCCCTCTAGCGGGAGGGGATACGCAGTATTTT.

Ten or more counts support this clonotype. This chain uses TRBV20-1 with TRBJ2-1; no reliable D call. V gave up 0 bases and J gave up 15 bases, with 18 bases separating them. Germline-derived CDR1 and CDR2 are DFQATT and SNEGSKA (reference sequence). The CDR3 has 13 residues. DNA for the CDR3: TGCAGTGCTAGAGATGAGCGCCCGCTATTGGGGTTCTTC. Amino acids: CSARDERPLLGFF.

This clonotype showed up many times. The V gene is TRBV20-1, the J gene TRBJ2-3; TRBD2 is a possible D gene (6 bases). V was cut by 0 bases and J by 3 bases, with 16 bases left in between. Germline loops: CDR1 DFQATT, CDR2 SNEGSKA (reference sequence). This CDR3 is built from 16 residues. The CDR3 DNA sequence: TGCAGTGCTAGAGATAGGAGGGAAGTGGTTACAGATACGCAGTATTTT. This translates into CSARDRREVVTDTQYF.

This clonotype has a count of ten or more. The gene calls are TRBV29-1 and TRBJ2-2; a weak D match, TRBD1 (6 bases). This CDR3 comprises 14 residues. V was shortened by 4 bases and J by 1 base, with 10 bases between the two germline ends. Germline lookup yields CDR1 SQVTM and CDR2 ANQGSEA. CDR3: CSVGQALNTGELFF. The CDR3 DNA sequence: TGCAGCGTTGGACAGGCCTTGAACACCGGGGAGCTGTTTTTT.

In this sample, this clonotype turned up many times. This chain joins TRBV20-1 and TRBJ2-3; TRBD2 might be the D (5 bases). Germline loops: CDR1 DFQATT, CDR2 SNEGSKA (reference sequence). This CDR3 has 14 amino acids. Trimming took off 0 bases at V and 7 bases at J, with 14 bases between the two ends. The CDR3 DNA is TGCAGTGCTAGAGATCAAAGCTACGGGAATACGCAGTATTTT. It codes for CSARDQSYGNTQYF.